The T cell receptor beta chain under discussion was sequenced for a study of blood T cell repertoires in COVID-19. Overall study: Samples of COVID-19 (acute and convalescent) were obtained from the United States, Italy and Spain. T cells, B-cell-depleted T cells, or PBMCs supplied cDNA or gDNA.

Study processing details: Counts of nucleated cells, estimated from reference gene primer amplification, were obtained. Produced via immunoSEQ multiplex PCR; TCRdb's table is partial and in-frame only. D and trimming were read from the DNA, whereas the V and J calls and clone size are those reported in that table. This sample carries approximately 150,000 clones, more than 80% of them seen once, and the ten largest clones take around 5%. With V trimmed by 6 bases and J by 3 bases, 9 bases remained unmatched. CDR1 SNHLY and CDR2 FYNNEI come from the germline V gene. The CDR3 consists of 16 residues. The chain employs TRBV2 and TRBJ2-3; 10 positions match TRBD2. The TCR comes from a human donor in a cohort sampled during active COVID-19. Sequencing was carried out using peripheral blood. The CDR3 sequence is CASRLLAGQATDTQYF. The CDR3 nucleotides read TGTGCCAGCAGGCTACTAGCGGGACAAGCAACAGATACGCAGTATTTT.